The 30 T cell receptor beta chains below were found in one sample sequenced in a study of CD8+ T cells in alopecia areata. RNA extraction was followed by reverse transcription into cDNA, which acted as the sequencing template. This table comes from immunoSEQ multiplex PCR, and its TCRdb copy is limited to in-frame clones, with some not included. The repertoire includes 130,000 to 150,000 clones, about 90% of them detected once, and about 15% sits in the top ten. The sample was CD8+ T cells sorted from blood, taken at week 0. Receptor source: a human donor with alopecia areata.

The V gene is TRBV7-9, the J gene TRBJ2-4; no firm D call. The CDR3 consists of 18 residues. The germline V gene has CDR1 SEHNR and CDR2 FQNEAQ (reference sequence). Trimming cost V 5 bases and J 3 bases, with 23 bases left between them. CDR3 sequence reads: CASSHPPWVTGGKNIQYF. As DNA, the CDR3 is TGTGCCAGCAGCCATCCTCCATGGGTGACTGGTGGCAAAAACATTCAGTACTTC.

The CDR3 sequence is CATLGGMNTEAFF. The CDR3 DNA sequence: TGTGCCACCTTGGGGGGTATGAACACTGAAGCTTTCTTT. The rearrangement joins TRBV19 to TRBJ1-1, with a weak D call TRBD1 (5 bases). With 10 bases removed from V and 0 bases from J, the gap between germline ends came to 12 bases. The germline V gene encodes CDR1 LNHDA and CDR2 SQIVND (reference sequence). The CDR3 is made up of 13 amino acids.

The chain links TRBV19 to TRBJ2-5, with TRBD1 matching over 9 bases. Germline trimming cut 5 bases from V and 2 bases from J; bases unmatched to any gene: 6. The CDR3 consists of 15 residues. Germline loops: CDR1 LNHDA, CDR2 SQIVND (reference sequence). This CDR3 is CASSGTGNAQETQYF. CDR3 nucleotides: TGTGCCAGTAGTGGGACAGGGAACGCTCAAGAGACCCAGTACTTC.

The rearrangement links TRBV5-6 to TRBJ2-1; TRBD2 agrees at 12 bases. J was trimmed by 5 bases and V by 4 bases; bases with no gene match: 4. The CDR3 contains 15 residues. CDR1 is SGHDT and CDR2 is YYEEEE in the germline V gene. The CDR3 loop is CASSRGTSGHNEQFF. In nucleotides, the CDR3 is TGTGCCAGCAGCCGAGGGACTAGCGGGCACAATGAGCAGTTCTTC.

CDR3 in amino acids: CASRIFRQETQYF. Written as DNA, the CDR3 is TGTGCAAGTCGCATCTTTCGGCAAGAGACCCAGTACTTC. This sequence joins TRBV12-2 and TRBJ2-5; the table's D gene call, TRBD2, was not cross checked with the DNA. TRBV12-2 constitutes a pseudogene. This CDR3 contains 13 residues.

J is TRBJ1-5 and V is TRBV19, with D unclear. Germline CDR1 LNHDA, CDR2 SQIVND (reference sequence). V shed 3 bases and J shed 8 bases, with 14 bases lying between them. The CDR3 covers 14 residues. The CDR3 region is CASSISPPLEPQHF. As DNA, the CDR3 is TGTGCCAGTAGTATTAGTCCCCCTCTGGAGCCCCAGCATTTT.

This clone has only one observation. V is TRBV9 and J is TRBJ2-3; TRBD2 aligns across 9 bases. CDR3 length equals 18 residues. Trimming took 0 bases from V and 1 from J; bases not matched to a gene: 9. Germline V gene sequence: CDR1 SGDLS, CDR2 YYNGEE. CDR3 amino acids: CASSVEPHSGGRTDTQYF. The CDR3, as DNA: TGTGCCAGCAGCGTAGAGCCCCATAGCGGGGGCCGCACAGATACGCAGTATTTT.

The chain is built from TRBV6-5 and TRBJ1-2; D perhaps matches TRBD1 (6 bases). CDR1 and CDR2 (germline): MNHEY, SVGAGI. This CDR3 has 13 amino acids. Deletions cut 6 bases from V and 0 bases from J, with 8 bases between. The CDR3: CASRRGANYGYTF. DNA of the CDR3: TGTGCCAGCAGGAGGGGGGCTAACTATGGCTACACCTTC.

This chain uses TRBV7-9 with TRBJ1-3; D remains ambiguous. The CDR3 covers 13 residues. Germline CDR1 is SEHNR and CDR2 is FQNEAQ (reference sequence). The ends were cut back, 6 bases at V and 0 bases at J, with 6 bases in the middle. The CDR3 sequence is CASSPPSGNTIYF. CDR3 in DNA: TGTGCCAGCAGTCCTCCCTCTGGAAACACCATATATTTT.

The chain carries TRBV5-1 and TRBJ2-1; TRBD2 matches at 7 bases. Germline-derived CDR1 and CDR2 are SGHRS and YFSETQ. The CDR3 has 16 amino acids. V shed 4 bases, J shed 0 bases, and the junction held 7 bases outside the gene matches. CDR3: CASSMGLFGSYNEQFF. DNA of the CDR3: TGCGCCAGCAGCATGGGACTATTCGGCTCCTACAATGAGCAGTTCTTC.

The gene calls are TRBV13 and TRBJ2-7, with 12 bases aligning to TRBD2. This CDR3 has 15 amino acids. J lost 6 bases, V lost 3 bases, and 6 bases had no gene match. The germline gives CDR1 PRHDT, CDR2 FYEKMQ (reference sequence). CDR3 DNA sequence: TGTGCCAGCAGCTTTTCTAGCGGGAGGGCCCGCGAGCAGTACTTC. Translated, it gives CASSFSSGRAREQYF.

This sequence joins TRBV4-1 and TRBJ2-3, with D possibly being TRBD1 or TRBD2 (5 bases each). V was shortened by 4 bases and J by 2 bases, with 19 bases between the two germline ends. Per the germline V gene, CDR1 is MGHRA and CDR2 is YSYEKL. The CDR3 consists of 17 residues. The CDR3 nucleotides read TGCGCCAGCAGCCCTCCGGGACCGACCAAGCTCACAGATACGCAGTATTTT. It specifies CASSPPGPTKLTDTQYF.

The V gene is TRBV9, the J gene TRBJ2-3; no clear D. Trimming stripped 4 bases from V and 10 bases from J, with 19 bases between. The CDR3 is 14 amino acids. The germline V gene has CDR1 SGDLS and CDR2 YYNGEE. CDR3 protein: CASSSPDLPNAQYF. CDR3 nucleotide sequence: TGTGCCAGCAGCTCACCGGACCTACCCAATGCGCAGTATTTT.

The chain combines TRBV7-7 with TRBJ2-3, with TRBD1 matching 8 bases. Germline assignment: CDR1 SSHAT and CDR2 FNYEAQ (reference sequence). V shed 5 bases, J shed 6 bases, and the junction held 10 bases outside the gene matches. The CDR3 is 15 amino acids. In nucleotides, the CDR3 is TGTGCCAGCAGCGCGATCGACAGGGGCGTGGATACGCAGTATTTT. This translates into CASSAIDRGVDTQYF.

Regarding this clone: The sample contains more than one DNA sequence encoding this CDR3. V usage is TRBV10-2 and J usage is TRBJ2-7, with D unresolved. The CDR3 extends over 13 amino acids. Germline V gives CDR1 WSHSY, CDR2 SAAADI. V was shortened by 2 bases and J by 0 bases, with 5 bases between the two germline ends. The CDR3 DNA follows: TGCGCCAGCAGTGAGGGCGGCTCCTACGAGCAGTACTTC. Translating it yields CASSEGGSYEQYF.

The V and J genes are TRBV9 and TRBJ2-1; 9 nucleotides match TRBD2. CDR1 and CDR2 from the germline V gene are SGDLS and YYNGEE. The CDR3 is made up of 17 amino acids. V lost 0 bases to trimming and J lost 2 bases; unmatched junction nucleotides: 6. This CDR3 reads CASSVAPTSGTYNEQFF. CDR3 DNA sequence: TGTGCCAGCAGCGTAGCTCCGACTAGCGGAACCTACAATGAGCAGTTCTTC. Supplemented by reference TRBV9 and TRBJ2-1, the full variable domain reads DSGVTQTPKHLITATGQRVTLRCSPRSGDLSVYWYQQSLDQGLQFLIQYYNGEERAKGNILERFSAQQFPDLHSELNLSSLELGDSALYFCASSVAPTSGTYNEQFFGPGTRLTVL.

The chain has TRBV30 and TRBJ2-7, with unresolved D. Trimming stripped 1 base from V and 0 bases from J, with 16 bases between. Germline-derived CDR1 and CDR2 are GTSNPN and SVGIG (reference sequence). The CDR3 covers 16 residues. CDR3 in DNA: TGTGCCTGGAGTGCGACGACTCCAATGAGCTCCTACGAGCAGTACTTC. Amino acid sequence: CAWSATTPMSSYEQYF.

This chain links TRBV4-2 with TRBJ2-1; 8 bases fit TRBD2. V lost 5 bases and J lost 5; bases outside the gene matches: 11. In germline, CDR1 is LGHNA, CDR2 YNFKEQ. This CDR3 is 16 amino acids long. CDR3 region: CASSVERGSLNNEQFF. The CDR3 DNA sequence: TGTGCCAGCAGCGTCGAGCGGGGGTCCCTCAACAATGAGCAGTTCTTC.

This chain uses TRBV27 with TRBJ2-5; 11 nucleotides agree with TRBD1. The DNA end is a closer match to TRBJ2-7, so the J assignment may be wrong. The CDR3 has 15 amino acids. Per the germline V gene, CDR1 is MNHEY and CDR2 is SMNVEV (reference sequence). CDR3 amino acids: CASIGQGANPYEQYF. In DNA, the CDR3 is TGTGCCAGCATCGGACAGGGGGCCAACCCCTACGAGCAGTACTTC.

J is TRBJ1-2 and V is TRBV18; maybe TRBD1 (5 bases). The germline V and J ends were trimmed by 4 bases and 10 bases, with 25 bases remaining between them. From germline, CDR1 is KGHSH and CDR2 LQKENI. This CDR3 region has 16 residues. The CDR3 region is CASSQGTANEGRDYTF. CDR3 sequence (DNA): TGTGCCAGCTCACAGGGGACGGCAAACGAGGGAAGAGACTACACCTTC.

This clone was observed a few times. This chain links TRBV2 with TRBJ2-1; a weak D match, TRBD2 (5 bases). CDR1 is SNHLY, CDR2 FYNNEI, per germline. The V gene lost 4 bases and the J gene lost 6 bases, with 13 bases spanning the gap. The CDR3 covers 14 residues. CDR3 residues: CASSAEGWGNEQFF. CDR3 coding DNA: TGTGCCAGCAGTGCTGAGGGTTGGGGCAATGAGCAGTTCTTC.

V usage is TRBV7-2 and J usage is TRBJ2-1, with D hard to call. The germline V and J ends were trimmed by 1 base and 8 bases, with 12 bases remaining between them. The CDR3 is made up of 14 amino acids. Germline CDR1 and CDR2: SGHTA and FQGNSA. CDR3: CASSLDGSLDEQFF. CDR3 in DNA: TGTGCCAGCAGCTTAGACGGCTCGCTGGATGAGCAGTTCTTC.

V is TRBV4-1 and J is TRBJ2-1, with D unclear. Per germline, CDR1 MGHRA and CDR2 YSYEKL. The CDR3 consists of 13 residues. Trimming left V 4 bases short and J 2 bases short, with 6 bases between. This CDR3 is CASSPSPYNEQFF. The CDR3 region has the DNA TGCGCCAGCAGCCCCTCCCCCTACAATGAGCAGTTCTTC.

The chain uses TRBV5-5 and TRBJ2-2, with D uncertain. Germline V gene lookup returns CDR1 SGHKS and CDR2 YYEKEE (reference sequence). Trimming pared 2 bases from V and 0 bases from J, leaving 8 bases between. The CDR3 consists of 15 residues. The DNA of the CDR3 is TGTGCCAGCAGCTTTAGAGGATCGAACACCGGGGAGCTGTTTTTT. Its translation: CASSFRGSNTGELFF.

V and J are TRBV27 and TRBJ1-5; TRBD1 matches 7 bases. Per the germline V gene, CDR1 is MNHEY and CDR2 is SMNVEV (reference sequence). The CDR3 runs 16 residues. The V segment lost 2 bases and the J segment 6 bases; nucleotides outside the gene matches: 10. CDR3 amino acids: CASSLVSRQGGQPQHF. The CDR3 coding sequence is TGTGCCAGCAGTTTAGTATCTCGACAGGGAGGTCAGCCCCAGCATTTT.

This rearrangement joins TRBV9 to TRBJ2-7; D unresolved. The ends were cut back, 0 bases at V and 4 bases at J, with 17 bases in the middle. This CDR3 contains 16 residues. CDR1 SGDLS and CDR2 YYNGEE come from the germline V gene. The CDR3 sequence: CASSVGGQRRYYEQYF. CDR3 DNA: TGTGCCAGCAGCGTAGGAGGCCAGAGAAGATATTACGAGCAGTACTTC.

This clone was seen just once. The chain links TRBV5-4 to TRBJ1-5; 7 positions agree with TRBD1. Trimming took 1 base from V and 0 from J; bases not matched to a gene: 7. Germline V gives CDR1 SGHNT, CDR2 YYREEE (reference sequence). This CDR3 has 17 amino acids. The CDR3 DNA reads as TGTGCCAGCAGCTTGTCCGGGGACAGCTATAGCAATCAGCCCCAGCATTTT. This codes for CASSLSGDSYSNQPQHF. Drawing the rest from reference TRBV5-4 and TRBJ1-5, the complete variable domain is ETGVTQSPTHLIKTRGQQVTLRCSSQSGHNTVSWYQQALGQGPQFIFQYYREEENGRGNFPPRFSGLQFPNYSSELNVNALELDDSALYLCASSLSGDSYSNQPQHFGDGTRLSIL.

V and J are TRBV14 and TRBJ2-7; TRBD2 is a possible D gene (6 bases). Looked up from germline, CDR1 is SGHDN and CDR2 is FVKESK. The CDR3 is 15 residues long. Between the trimmed V and J ends, which lost 5 bases and 3 bases, there was a span of 17 bases. The CDR3: CASSYTPEGGYEQYF. The CDR3 region has the DNA TGTGCCAGCAGCTACACCCCCGAGGGAGGCTACGAGCAGTACTTC.

The V and J genes are TRBV19 and TRBJ2-7; D gene unclear. This CDR3 has 14 residues. Trimming left V 5 bases short and J 0 bases short, with 11 bases between. Germline V gene sequence: CDR1 LNHDA, CDR2 SQIVND (reference sequence). The CDR3 nucleotides read TGTGCCAGTAGTTCGTGGGCCAGCTCCTACGAGCAGTACTTC. Protein sequence: CASSSWASSYEQYF.

The CDR3 DNA reads TGTGCCAGCAGCCAAGACCTATGGGAGGGCCCCTACAATGAGCAGTTCTTC. Translation: CASSQDLWEGPYNEQFF. This rearrangement joins TRBV4-2 to TRBJ2-1; 7 bases map to TRBD2. J gave up 2 bases and V 0 bases, and 7 bases lay outside the gene matches. CDR1 and CDR2 (germline): LGHNA, YNFKEQ. The length of the CDR3 is 17 residues.